Shown below are 16 T cell receptor beta chains from a single sample sequenced in a study of blood T cell repertoires in COVID-19 (dated by TCRdb to the early 2020s). Library prep was done by the immunoSEQ multiplex PCR assay. The table was pulled from immuneACCESS by TCRdb, which kept in-frame rearrangements only. Such tables lose some clones; where checked, under half of the loss comes from unresolved V genes, and the rest has no known cause. A total of 200,000 or so clones appear in this sample, approximately 82% of them only once. The ten biggest clones cover approximately 7.2% of the sample. Sequenced sample: peripheral blood. These TCRs come from a human donor with acute or convalescent COVID-19. The donor label of this sample is uncertain.

The chain combines TRBV6-2 or TRBV6-3 with TRBJ2-1, with TRBD2 identical over 11 bases. The ends lost 2 bases at V and 5 bases at J; junction bases unmatched: 2. Per the germline V gene, CDR1 is MNHEY and CDR2 is SVGEGT. This CDR3 is built from 15 residues. The CDR3 protein is CASSYGGLADNEQFF. The CDR3, as DNA: TGTGCCAGCAGTTACGGGGGACTAGCGGACAATGAGCAGTTCTTC.

The count of this clone is one. The genes are TRBV5-4 and TRBJ2-2, with D possibly being TRBD2 (6 bases). Deletions cut 2 bases from V and 4 bases from J, with 15 bases between. The V gene's germline CDR1 is SGHNT and CDR2 YYREEE (reference sequence). This CDR3 is built from 16 residues. CDR3 DNA: TGTGCCAGCAGCTTAGGGTGGGACTCGAGCACCGGGGAGCTGTTTTTT. Translation gives CASSLGWDSSTGELFF.

The V gene is TRBV19, the J gene TRBJ2-7; 7 positions agree with TRBD1. This CDR3 has 14 amino acids. The germline V gene encodes CDR1 LNHDA and CDR2 SQIVND (reference sequence). Germline trimming cut 8 bases from V and 0 bases from J; bases unmatched to any gene: 7. In DNA, the CDR3 is TGTGCCAGTCGGGACAGCCTCTACTCCTACGAGCAGTACTTC. It translates to CASRDSLYSYEQYF.

V usage is TRBV7-3 and J usage is TRBJ2-5; D possibly corresponds to TRBD2 (6 bases). Germline CDR1 reads SGHTA; CDR2 reads FQGTGA. CDR3 length equals 14 residues. V gave up 5 bases and J gave up 5 bases, with 15 bases separating them. CDR3 sequence reads: CASSPSGGGETQYF. Written as DNA, the CDR3 is TGTGCCAGCAGCCCCTCAGGTGGGGGGGAGACCCAGTACTTC.

Of note for this clone: Additional DNA sequences in this sample encode the identical CDR3. The chain couples TRBV29-1 to TRBJ1-4; 9 bases match TRBD1. Germline CDR1 reads SQVTM; CDR2 reads ANQGSEA. With 6 bases clipped from V and 5 bases from J, the junction kept 4 bases outside the gene matches. The CDR3 extends over 13 amino acids. The CDR3 nucleotides are TGCAGCGTCCTGGACAGGGGAAATGAAAAACTGTTTTTT. Residues: CSVLDRGNEKLFF.

This sequence joins TRBV7-8 and TRBJ1-6; TRBD1 aligns across 7 bases. CDR3 length equals 15 residues. Per germline, CDR1 SGHVS and CDR2 FQNEAQ. Unmatched junction bases numbered 11, after V lost 5 bases and J lost 10 bases. The CDR3 protein is CASSRGGSKGSPLHF. DNA of the CDR3: TGTGCCAGCAGCCGAGGGGGCTCAAAGGGGTCACCCCTCCACTTT.

The chain carries TRBV6-1 and TRBJ2-7, with a possible D match to TRBD1 (5 bases). The CDR3 consists of 14 residues. The germline V and J ends were trimmed by 5 bases and 5 bases, with 16 bases remaining between them. Germline CDR1 reads MNHNS; CDR2 reads SASEGT. Here the CDR3 DNA reads TGTGCCAGCAGTCCTTTGGTTGGGGCCCACGAGCAGTACTTC. Protein sequence: CASSPLVGAHEQYF.

J is TRBJ2-2 and V is TRBV5-1, with TRBD2 matching over 10 bases. From germline, CDR1 is SGHRS and CDR2 YFSETQ. The length of the CDR3 is 17 residues. Germline trimming cut 0 bases from V and 5 bases from J; bases unmatched to any gene: 7. CDR3 sequence (DNA): TGCGCCAGCAGCTTGGGGCTAGCGGGAGCTACTACCGGGGAGCTGTTTTTT. It yields the protein CASSLGLAGATTGELFF. The full variable domain, with the rest looked up from reference TRBV5-1 and TRBJ2-2, is KAGVTQTPRYLIKTRGQQVTLSCSPISGHRSVSWYQQTPGQGLQFLFEYFSETQRNKGNFPGRFSGRQFSNSRSEMNVSTLELGDSALYLCASSLGLAGATTGELFFGEGSRLTVL.

This chain uses TRBV6-5 with TRBJ2-7; 8 nucleotides match TRBD2. Germline values: CDR1 MNHEY, CDR2 SVGAGI. V shed 3 bases and J 3 bases; nucleotides not matched to a gene: 7. The CDR3 is made up of 15 amino acids. CDR3 sequence reads: CASSYQPGGVYEQYF. CDR3 nucleotide sequence: TGTGCCAGCAGTTATCAACCGGGGGGGGTCTACGAGCAGTACTTC.

The rearrangement uses TRBV9 and TRBJ2-2, with D tentatively TRBD2 (6 bases). This CDR3 is built from 17 residues. Germline assignment: CDR1 SGDLS and CDR2 YYNGEE. V lost 1 base, J lost 5 bases, and 18 bases lay in between. The CDR3: CASSVLMGAGRTGELFF. The CDR3 region has the DNA TGTGCCAGCAGCGTATTAATGGGCGCGGGAAGGACCGGGGAGCTGTTTTTT.

This rearrangement joins TRBV10-2 to TRBJ2-7; TRBD1 agrees at 8 bases. V shed 6 bases, J shed 4 bases, and the junction held 2 bases outside the gene matches. Germline V gives CDR1 WSHSY, CDR2 SAAADI. The CDR3 length is 12 residues. CDR3 region: CASRTGVYEQYF. The CDR3 DNA sequence: TGCGCCAGCAGGACAGGGGTGTACGAGCAGTACTTC.

The genes are TRBV15 and TRBJ2-5; the match to TRBD1 covers 7 bases. Per germline, CDR1 LNHNV and CDR2 YYDKDF (reference sequence). Losses at the gene ends were 0 bases for V and 3 bases for J; bases not matched to a gene: 4. The CDR3 extends over 15 amino acids. CDR3 sequence: CATSREEQGKETQYF. CDR3 bases: TGTGCCACCAGCAGAGAGGAACAGGGGAAAGAGACCCAGTACTTC.

This clone was recorded a few times. The CDR3 region has the DNA TGTGCCAGCAGCTTGGGACAGACCAATCAGCCCCAGCATTTT. Encoded protein: CASSLGQTNQPQHF. The gene calls are TRBV5-6 and TRBJ1-5, with D maybe TRBD1 (5 bases). There are 14 residues in the CDR3. V lost 0 bases to trimming and J lost 3 bases, with 7 bases between them. Germline V gene data show CDR1 as SGHDT and CDR2 as YYEEEE.

The chain has TRBV9 and TRBJ1-4, with TRBD1 matching 7 bases. J gave up 5 bases and V 0 bases, and 4 bases lay outside the gene matches. Germline CDR1 and CDR2: SGDLS and YYNGEE. This CDR3 comprises 15 residues. The CDR3, as DNA: TGTGCCAGCAGCGTAGAGACAGGGCAAAATGAAAAACTGTTTTTT. Its translation: CASSVETGQNEKLFF.

The rearrangement uses TRBV27 and TRBJ1-4; 7 nucleotides line up with TRBD1. This CDR3 spans 17 amino acids. The germline V gene has CDR1 MNHEY and CDR2 SMNVEV (reference sequence). Trimming removed 5 bases from V and 8 bases from J; junction bases left unmatched: 17. CDR3 in DNA: TGTGCCAGCAGTCTGAGACAGGGCGGATTGAAAGGGGAAAAACTGTTTTTT. Protein: CASSLRQGGLKGEKLFF. Full variable domain (remainder filled in from reference TRBV27 and TRBJ1-4): EAQVTQNPRYLITVTGKKLTVTCSQNMNHEYMSWYRQDPGLGLRQIYYSMNVEVTDKGDVPEGYKVSRKEKRNFPLILESPSPNQTSLYFCASSLRQGGLKGEKLFFGSGTQLSVL.

This clone appeared a single time. The genes are TRBV7-2 and TRBJ1-2, with 8 positions matching TRBD1. With V trimmed by 7 bases and J by 6 bases, 13 bases remained unmatched. Germline CDR1 SGHTA, CDR2 FQGNSA. The CDR3 length is 15 residues. The CDR3 DNA reads TGTGCCAGCATGCGCCAAAGAGGACAGGGAGATGGCTACACCTTC. Residues: CASMRQRGQGDGYTF. The complete variable domain, with remaining parts taken from reference TRBV7-2 and TRBJ1-2, reads GAGVSQSPSNKVTEKGKDVELRCDPISGHTALYWYRQSLGQGLEFLIYFQGNSAPDKSGLPSDRFSAERTGGSVSTLTIQRTQQEDSAVYLCASMRQRGQGDGYTFGSGTRLTVV.